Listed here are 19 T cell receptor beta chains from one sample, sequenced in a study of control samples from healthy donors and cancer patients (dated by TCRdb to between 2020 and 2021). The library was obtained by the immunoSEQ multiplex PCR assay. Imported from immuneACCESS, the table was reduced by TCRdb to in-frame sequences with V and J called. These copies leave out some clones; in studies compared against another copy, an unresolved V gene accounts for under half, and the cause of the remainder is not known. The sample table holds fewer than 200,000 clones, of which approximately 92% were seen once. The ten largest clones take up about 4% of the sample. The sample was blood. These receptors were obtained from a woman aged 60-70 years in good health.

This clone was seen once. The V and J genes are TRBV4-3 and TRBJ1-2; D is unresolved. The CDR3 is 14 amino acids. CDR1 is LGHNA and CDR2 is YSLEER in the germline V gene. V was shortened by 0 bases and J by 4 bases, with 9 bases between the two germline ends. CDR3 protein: CASSQDNGIYGYTF. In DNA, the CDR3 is TGCGCCAGCAGCCAAGATAACGGGATCTATGGCTACACCTTC.

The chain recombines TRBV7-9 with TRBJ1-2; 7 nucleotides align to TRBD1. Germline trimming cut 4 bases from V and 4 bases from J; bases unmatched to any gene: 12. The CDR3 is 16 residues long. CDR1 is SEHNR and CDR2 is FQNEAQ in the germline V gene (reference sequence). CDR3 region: CASSSRGRGGVYGYTF. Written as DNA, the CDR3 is TGTGCCAGCAGCTCCAGGGGGAGGGGAGGGGTCTATGGCTACACCTTC.

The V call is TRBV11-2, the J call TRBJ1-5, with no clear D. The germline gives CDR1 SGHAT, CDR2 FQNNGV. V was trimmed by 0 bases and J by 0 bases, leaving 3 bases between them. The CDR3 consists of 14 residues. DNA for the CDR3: TGTGCCAGCAGCTTAGAAATTAGCAATCAGCCCCAGCATTTT. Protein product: CASSLEISNQPQHF. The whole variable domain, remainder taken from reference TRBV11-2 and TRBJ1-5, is EAGVAQSPRYKIIEKRQSVAFWCNPISGHATLYWYQQILGQGPKLLIQFQNNGVVDDSQLPKDRFSAERLKGVDSTLKIQPAKLEDSAVYLCASSLEISNQPQHFGDGTRLSIL.

CDR3 DNA sequence: TGCGCCCAGAAGCCCCGGGGCGGGAGCTCTGGAAACACCATATATTTT. Amino acids: CAQKPRGGSSGNTIYF. V gene TRBV10-1 combines with J gene TRBJ1-3, with a tentative D call TRBD1 (5 bases). This CDR3 contains 16 residues. Germline values: CDR1 WNHNN, CDR2 SYGVQD (reference sequence). Trimming stripped 11 bases from V and 0 bases from J, with 20 bases between.

The CDR3 DNA is TGTGCCAGCAGCTATCAAACTAATGAAAAACTGTTTTTT. This sequence encodes CASSYQTNEKLFF. This chain joins TRBV11-2 and TRBJ1-4; D is unresolved. The CDR3 is made up of 13 amino acids. The germline gives CDR1 SGHAT, CDR2 FQNNGV. Trimming took off 4 bases at V and 1 base at J, with 4 bases between the two ends.

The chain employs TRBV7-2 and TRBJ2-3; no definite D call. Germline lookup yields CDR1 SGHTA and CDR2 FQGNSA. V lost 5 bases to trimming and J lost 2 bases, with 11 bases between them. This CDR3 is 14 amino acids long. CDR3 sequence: CASSLRATTDTQYF. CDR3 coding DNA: TGTGCCAGCAGCCTCCGGGCCACCACAGATACGCAGTATTTT.

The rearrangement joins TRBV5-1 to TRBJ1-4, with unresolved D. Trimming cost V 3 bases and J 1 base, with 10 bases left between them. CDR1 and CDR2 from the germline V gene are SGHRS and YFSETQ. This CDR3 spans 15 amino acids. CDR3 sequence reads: CASSWTAGTNEKLFF. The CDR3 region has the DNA TGCGCCAGCAGCTGGACGGCGGGAACTAATGAAAAACTGTTTTTT.

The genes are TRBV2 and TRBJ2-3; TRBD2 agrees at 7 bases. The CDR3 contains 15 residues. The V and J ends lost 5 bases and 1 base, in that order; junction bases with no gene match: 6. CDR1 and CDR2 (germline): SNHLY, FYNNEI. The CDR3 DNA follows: TGTGCCAGCAGTCCCTGGACTAGGGGCACAGATACGCAGTATTTT. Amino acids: CASSPWTRGTDTQYF.

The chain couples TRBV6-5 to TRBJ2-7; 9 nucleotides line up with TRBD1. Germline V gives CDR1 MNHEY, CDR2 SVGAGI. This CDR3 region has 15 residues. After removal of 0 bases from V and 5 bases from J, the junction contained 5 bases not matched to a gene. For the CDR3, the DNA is TGTGCCAGCAGTTACTCAAGGGACAGGGTCAACGAGCAGTACTTC. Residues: CASSYSRDRVNEQYF.

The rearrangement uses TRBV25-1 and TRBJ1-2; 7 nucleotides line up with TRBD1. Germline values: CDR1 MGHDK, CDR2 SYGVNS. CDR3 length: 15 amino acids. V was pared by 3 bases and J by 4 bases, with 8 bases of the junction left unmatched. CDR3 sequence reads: CASSDERQGSYGYTF. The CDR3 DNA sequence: TGTGCCAGCAGTGACGAAAGACAGGGTTCCTATGGCTACACCTTC.

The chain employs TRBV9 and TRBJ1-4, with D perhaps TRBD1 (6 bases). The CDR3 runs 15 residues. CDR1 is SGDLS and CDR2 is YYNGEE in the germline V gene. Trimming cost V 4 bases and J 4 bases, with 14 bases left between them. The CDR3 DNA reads TGTGCCAGCAGCCCCTCCGGACAGTATAATGAAAAACTGTTTTTT. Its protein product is CASSPSGQYNEKLFF.

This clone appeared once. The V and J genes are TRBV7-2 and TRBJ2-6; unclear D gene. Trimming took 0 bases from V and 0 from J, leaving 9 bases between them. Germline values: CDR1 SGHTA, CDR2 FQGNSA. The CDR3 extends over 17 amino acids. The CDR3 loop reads CASSLALSISGANVLTF. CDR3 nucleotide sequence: TGTGCCAGCAGCTTAGCGCTCAGCATCTCTGGGGCCAACGTCCTGACTTTC.

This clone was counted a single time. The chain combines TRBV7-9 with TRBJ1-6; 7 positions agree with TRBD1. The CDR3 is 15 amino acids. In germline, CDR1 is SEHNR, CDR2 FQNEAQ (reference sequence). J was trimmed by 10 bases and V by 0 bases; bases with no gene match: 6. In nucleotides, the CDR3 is TGTGCCAGCAGCTTAGCGACAGGGTTGGGCTCACCCCTCCACTTT. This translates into CASSLATGLGSPLHF.

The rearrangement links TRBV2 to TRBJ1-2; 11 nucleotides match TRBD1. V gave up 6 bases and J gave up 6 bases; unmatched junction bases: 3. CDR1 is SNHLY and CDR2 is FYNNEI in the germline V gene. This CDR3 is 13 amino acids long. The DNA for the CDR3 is TGTGCCAGCAGGCCGGGACAGGGGGATGGCTACACCTTC. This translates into CASRPGQGDGYTF.

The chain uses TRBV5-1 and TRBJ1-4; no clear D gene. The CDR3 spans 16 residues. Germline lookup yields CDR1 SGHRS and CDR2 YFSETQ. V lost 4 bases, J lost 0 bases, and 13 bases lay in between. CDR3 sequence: CASSKESGTTNEKLFF. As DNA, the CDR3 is TGCGCCAGCAGCAAGGAGTCGGGCACAACTAATGAAAAACTGTTTTTT.

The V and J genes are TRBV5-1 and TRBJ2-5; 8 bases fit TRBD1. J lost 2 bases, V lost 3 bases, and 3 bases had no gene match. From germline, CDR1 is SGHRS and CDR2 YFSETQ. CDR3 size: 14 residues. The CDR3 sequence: CASSYGQGQETQYF. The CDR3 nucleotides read TGCGCCAGCAGCTACGGACAGGGTCAAGAGACCCAGTACTTC.

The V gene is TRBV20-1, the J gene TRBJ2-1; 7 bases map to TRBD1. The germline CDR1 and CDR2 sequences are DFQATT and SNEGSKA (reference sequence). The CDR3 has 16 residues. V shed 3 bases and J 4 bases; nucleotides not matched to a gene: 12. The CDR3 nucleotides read TGCAGTGCTAGTCGTACAGGGGAGATTCCTTACAATGAGCAGTTCTTC. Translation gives CSASRTGEIPYNEQFF.

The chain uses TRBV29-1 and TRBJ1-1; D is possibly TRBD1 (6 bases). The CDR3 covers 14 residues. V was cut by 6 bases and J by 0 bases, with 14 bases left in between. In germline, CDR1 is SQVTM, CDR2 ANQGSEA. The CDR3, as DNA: TGCAGCGTCGTTGAAGGGGGGATGAACACTGAAGCTTTCTTT. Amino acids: CSVVEGGMNTEAFF.

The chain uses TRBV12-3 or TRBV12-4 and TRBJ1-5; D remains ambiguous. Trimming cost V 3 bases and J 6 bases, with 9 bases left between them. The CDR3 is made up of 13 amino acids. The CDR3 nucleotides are TGTGCCAGCAGTTTTGACGGGTCTCAGCCCCAGCATTTT. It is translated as CASSFDGSQPQHF.